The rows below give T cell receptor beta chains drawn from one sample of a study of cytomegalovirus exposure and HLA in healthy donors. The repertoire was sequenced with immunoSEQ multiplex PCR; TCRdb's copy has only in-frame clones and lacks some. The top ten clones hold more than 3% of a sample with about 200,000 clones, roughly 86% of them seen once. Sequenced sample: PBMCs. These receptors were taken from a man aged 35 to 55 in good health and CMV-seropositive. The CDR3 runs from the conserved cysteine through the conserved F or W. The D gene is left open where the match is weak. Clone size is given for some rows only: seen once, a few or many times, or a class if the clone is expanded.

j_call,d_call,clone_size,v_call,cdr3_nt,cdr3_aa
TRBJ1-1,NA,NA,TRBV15,TGTGCCACCAGCCTGGACAGAACCACTGAAGCTTTCTTT,CATSLDRTTEAFF
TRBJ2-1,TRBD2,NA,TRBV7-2,TGTGCCAGCAGACTAGGGCTAGCGGGTATAAATGAGCAGTTCTTC,CASRLGLAGINEQFF
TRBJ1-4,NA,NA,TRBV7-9,TGTGCCAGCAGCCCACCCCAAACTTCAACTAATGAAAAACTGTTTTTT,CASSPPQTSTNEKLFF
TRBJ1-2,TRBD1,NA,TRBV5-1,TGCGCCAGCAGCTTGGAAGACAGGGTGCCTGGCTACCCCTTC,CASSLEDRVPGYPF
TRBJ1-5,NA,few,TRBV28,TGTGCCAGCAGACCATCCTTCGGGTATAGCAATCAGCCCCAGCATTTT,CASRPSFGYSNQPQHF
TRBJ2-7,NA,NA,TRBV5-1,TGCGCCAGCAGCTTGGCCCCGGGACAAAACTACGAGCAGTACTTC,CASSLAPGQNYEQYF
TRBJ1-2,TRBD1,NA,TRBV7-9,TGTGCCAGCACGGGACAGTCTAACTATGGCTACACCTTC,CASTGQSNYGYTF
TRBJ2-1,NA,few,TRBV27,TGTGCCAGCAGTTATTCGGGAGTTAGTAATGAGCAGTTCTTC,CASSYSGVSNEQFF
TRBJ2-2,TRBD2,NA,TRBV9,TGTGCCAGCAGCGTATTGTCTAGCGGACTCACCGGGGAGCTGTTTTTT,CASSVLSSGLTGELFF
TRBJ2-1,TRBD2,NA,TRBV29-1,TGCAGCGTTGAGGCTAGCGGAGCCTACAATGAGCAGTTCTTC,CSVEASGAYNEQFF
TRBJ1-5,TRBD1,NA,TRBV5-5,TGTGCCAGCAGCGGCGGACAGGGGTACAATCAGCCCCAGCATTTT,CASSGGQGYNQPQHF